The TCR beta chain described here comes from a study of T cell changes during pregnancy in multiple sclerosis. This CDR3 has 17 residues. From germline, CDR1 is SGHTA and CDR2 FQGNSA. J lost 0 bases, V lost 5 bases, and 9 bases had no gene match. Sequencing was performed with immunoSEQ multiplex PCR; in TCRdb, only in-frame clones are kept and a portion is missing. The sample holds some 60,000 clones, approximately 89% seen once. Source: peripheral blood, taken after pregnancy. The TCR was taken from a female donor in good health, enrolled as a control in a pregnancy study. This chain uses TRBV7-2 with TRBJ1-3, with TRBD1 matching over 8 bases. CDR3 sequence: CASSPGTGAFSGNTIYF. CDR3 DNA: TGTGCCAGCAGCCCCGGGACAGGTGCCTTCTCTGGAAACACCATATATTTT.